A single sample gave rise to the 31 T cell receptor beta chains below, sequenced in a study of cytomegalovirus exposure and HLA in healthy donors. Repertoires were generated with immunoSEQ multiplex PCR, while TCRdb's copy carries only in-frame clones and drops some. The data contain under 400,000 clones, approximately 90% of them seen just once; the ten biggest clones take up approximately 0.86%. The sample comprised PBMCs. These receptor sequences come from a woman aged 18-30 years in good health and CMV-seronegative.

This clone was observed once. This chain links TRBV30 with TRBJ2-3; tentatively, D is TRBD1 (6 bases). Between the trimmed V and J ends, which lost 2 bases and 2 bases, there was a span of 14 bases. The CDR3 runs 15 residues. Germline CDR1 GTSNPN, CDR2 SVGIG (reference sequence). The CDR3 region is CAWSRLGGDTDTQYF. CDR3 nucleotide sequence: TGTGCCTGGAGTAGGTTAGGGGGAGACACAGATACGCAGTATTTT. The full variable domain, with the rest looked up from reference TRBV30 and TRBJ2-3, is SQTIHQWPATLVQPVGSPLSLECTVEGTSNPNLYWYRQAAGRGLQLLFYSVGIGQISSEVPQNLSASRPQDRQFILSSKKLLLSDSGFYLCAWSRLGGDTDTQYFGPGTRLTVL.

V gene TRBV27 combines with J gene TRBJ1-2; the D is unclear. This CDR3 region has 15 residues. V was trimmed by 2 bases and J by 2 bases, leaving 12 bases between them. Germline V gives CDR1 MNHEY, CDR2 SMNVEV (reference sequence). The CDR3 reads CASSLGYSPNYGYTF. DNA of the CDR3: TGTGCCAGCAGTTTAGGTTACAGCCCCAACTATGGCTACACCTTC.

The chain uses TRBV21-1 and TRBJ2-5; the table names TRBD2, a call not compared with the DNA. TRBV21-1 is a pseudogene segment. The CDR3 length is 16 residues. Here the CDR3 reads CASSSRTSGGQETQYF. The CDR3 nucleotides read TGTGCCAGCAGCTCTCGGACTAGCGGGGGCCAAGAGACCCAGTACTTC.

The chain links TRBV5-1 to TRBJ2-1; maybe TRBD1 (6 bases). Trimming removed 0 bases from V and 6 bases from J, with 10 bases in between. Germline V gene data show CDR1 as SGHRS and CDR2 as YFSETQ. There are 14 residues in the CDR3. CDR3 sequence reads: CASSLAAGANEQFF. CDR3 in DNA: TGCGCCAGCAGCTTGGCAGCAGGGGCCAATGAGCAGTTCTTC.

This clone has a single count. CDR3 nucleotide sequence: TGTGCCAGCAGACTAAGGGAGGGACCCCTCTACGAGCAGTACTTC. The encoded protein is CASRLREGPLYEQYF. The chain recombines TRBV6-1 with TRBJ2-7, with 7 bases matching TRBD2. CDR1 is MNHNS, CDR2 SASEGT, per germline. With V trimmed by 6 bases and J by 3 bases, 11 bases remained unmatched. The CDR3 is 15 amino acids.

This sequence joins TRBV6-1 and TRBJ2-2, with TRBD2 as a possible D gene (5 bases). Per the germline V gene, CDR1 is MNHNS and CDR2 is SASEGT. This CDR3 is 16 amino acids long. With 1 base removed from V and 0 bases from J, the gap between germline ends came to 9 bases. CDR3 loop: CASSEVREANTGELFF. In DNA form, the CDR3 reads TGTGCCAGCAGTGAAGTGAGGGAAGCGAACACCGGGGAGCTGTTTTTT.

This chain connects TRBV7-9 to TRBJ2-1; 8 bases are a match to TRBD2. The CDR3 extends over 16 amino acids. Per the germline V gene, CDR1 is SEHNR and CDR2 is FQNEAQ (reference sequence). Trimming removed 5 bases from V and 4 bases from J; junction bases left unmatched: 10. CDR3 loop: CASSQFRGLEYNEQFF. CDR3 nucleotides: TGTGCCAGCAGCCAATTTCGGGGACTAGAATACAATGAGCAGTTCTTC.

V usage is TRBV7-9 and J usage is TRBJ1-6; D gene unclear. This CDR3 has 13 amino acids. V lost 2 bases, J lost 7 bases, and 6 bases lay in between. Germline values: CDR1 SEHNR, CDR2 FQNEAQ (reference sequence). CDR3 loop: CASSLTTNSPLHF. The CDR3 DNA reads as TGTGCCAGCAGCTTAACTACCAATTCACCCCTCCACTTT.

This clone was seen once. V gene TRBV5-4 combines with J gene TRBJ2-4; 12 bases are shared with TRBD2. The ends lost 0 bases at V and 2 bases at J; junction bases unmatched: 6. Germline V gives CDR1 SGHNT, CDR2 YYREEE (reference sequence). This CDR3 comprises 18 residues. For the CDR3, the DNA is TGTGCCAGCAGCTTGGCTCTAGCGGGAGGGCAACCCAAAAACATTCAGTACTTC. It is translated as CASSLALAGGQPKNIQYF.

This clone was observed once. The rearrangement links TRBV7-9 to TRBJ2-5, with 12 bases lining up with TRBD2. Germline CDR1 SEHNR, CDR2 FQNEAQ (reference sequence). V lost 5 bases, J lost 1 base, and 8 bases stayed unmatched. There are 17 residues in the CDR3. CDR3 DNA: TGTGCCAGCAGCGTCCCACGGACTAGCGGGGCCCAAGAGACCCAGTACTTC. The encoded protein is CASSVPRTSGAQETQYF.

This clone was seen more than once but under ten times. The chain couples TRBV18 to TRBJ1-5, with 7 nucleotides matching TRBD1. V trimming: 4 bases; J trimming: 3 bases; junction bases outside the gene matches: 3. The germline CDR1 and CDR2 sequences are KGHSH and LQKENI. The CDR3 spans 14 residues. In DNA, the CDR3 is TGTGCCAGCTCACGCACAGGGGACAATCAGCCCCAGCATTTT. Its translation is CASSRTGDNQPQHF.

This rearrangement joins TRBV9 to TRBJ1-2, with D unresolved. Germline V lookup: CDR1 SGDLS, CDR2 YYNGEE. The V end was cut by 3 bases, the J end by 6 bases, with 9 bases between. The CDR3 loop spans 12 amino acids. The CDR3 sequence is CASSGTADGYTF. CDR3 sequence (DNA): TGTGCCAGCAGCGGAACAGCCGATGGCTACACCTTC.

V gene TRBV28 combines with J gene TRBJ2-1, with 11 bases identical to TRBD2. The CDR3 covers 22 residues. V lost 2 bases and J lost 6; bases outside the gene matches: 24. Germline assignment: CDR1 MDHEN and CDR2 SYDVKM. The CDR3 protein is CASSLPRDYTSGSSRFVNEQFF. The CDR3 bases are TGTGCCAGCAGTTTACCCAGGGACTATACTAGCGGGAGTAGTAGGTTTGTCAATGAGCAGTTCTTC.

This chain connects TRBV2 to TRBJ1-2, with 8 nucleotides matching TRBD1. V shed 6 bases, J shed 7 bases, and the junction held 10 bases outside the gene matches. The CDR3 contains 14 residues. Germline CDR1 SNHLY, CDR2 FYNNEI. CDR3 region: CASSRGGQGSGYTF. The CDR3 nucleotides read TGTGCCAGCAGCCGAGGTGGACAGGGATCTGGCTACACCTTC. Looking up the rest from reference TRBV2 and TRBJ1-2 gives the full variable domain: EPEVTQTPSHQVTQMGQEVILRCVPISNHLYFYWYRQILGQKVEFLVSFYNNEISEKSEIFDDQFSVERPDGSNFTLKIRSTKLEDSAMYFCASSRGGQGSGYTFGSGTRLTVV.

The rearrangement joins TRBV29-1 to TRBJ1-2; no firm D call. CDR3 length: 12 amino acids. Trimming took off 4 bases at V and 0 bases at J, with 6 bases between the two ends. Germline V gives CDR1 SQVTM, CDR2 ANQGSEA. CDR3: CSVGGTNYGYTF. The CDR3 DNA sequence: TGCAGCGTTGGAGGGACTAACTATGGCTACACCTTC.

The DNA for the CDR3 is TGCGCCAGCAGTACACCCCCGGGACTAGCGGGAGGGCAGGCCACAGATACGCAGTATTTT. Translation gives CASSTPPGLAGGQATDTQYF. V and J are TRBV5-1 and TRBJ2-3; the match to TRBD2 covers 16 bases. Germline loops: CDR1 SGHRS, CDR2 YFSETQ. V dropped 5 bases and J dropped 2; count of bases not matched to a gene: 14. The CDR3 has 20 residues.

V is TRBV2 and J is TRBJ2-5; 15 bases are a match to TRBD2. Germline V gene data show CDR1 as SNHLY and CDR2 as FYNNEI. The ends lost 5 bases at V and 5 bases at J; junction bases unmatched: 12. There are 18 residues in the CDR3. CDR3 in amino acids: CASSLRGTSGGKLETQYF. The CDR3 DNA sequence: TGTGCCAGCAGTCTGAGGGGGACTAGCGGGGGGAAATTGGAGACCCAGTACTTC.

The V gene is TRBV18, the J gene TRBJ1-1, with D perhaps matching TRBD1 (5 bases). The CDR3 is 13 amino acids. Germline lookup yields CDR1 KGHSH and CDR2 LQKENI. The V gene lost 6 bases and the J gene lost 8 bases, with 16 bases spanning the gap. The CDR3, as DNA: TGTGCCAGCTCGACCTCGGAGGGGCGAGAAGCTTTCTTT. Its translation is CASSTSEGREAFF. The full variable domain, rest sourced from reference TRBV18 and TRBJ1-1, is NAGVMQNPRHLVRRRGQEARLRCSPMKGHSHVYWYRQLPEEGLKFMVYLQKENIIDESGMPKERFSAEFPKEGPSILRIQQVVRGDSAAYFCASSTSEGREAFFGQGTRLTVV.

J is TRBJ1-1 and V is TRBV13; D remains unclear. CDR3 size: 11 residues. Germline V gene sequence: CDR1 PRHDT, CDR2 FYEKMQ (reference sequence). Between the trimmed V and J ends, which lost 5 bases and 8 bases, there was a span of 9 bases. The CDR3 DNA is TGTGCCAGCAGCCCTCTCAGAGAAGCTTTCTTT. It is translated as CASSPLREAFF.

V gene TRBV2 combines with J gene TRBJ1-2; maybe TRBD1 (6 bases). The V end was cut by 8 bases, the J end by 6 bases, with 22 bases between. The CDR3 runs to 15 residues. Per germline, CDR1 SNHLY and CDR2 FYNNEI. This CDR3 reads CASGASRGARNGYTF. In nucleotides, the CDR3 is TGTGCCAGCGGAGCGTCCAGGGGCGCTCGTAATGGCTACACCTTC.

This clone showed up just a few times. The rearrangement links TRBV25-1 to TRBJ1-5; D remains ambiguous. Trimming took 2 bases from V and 7 from J, leaving 9 bases between them. Germline assignment: CDR1 MGHDK and CDR2 SYGVNS. The CDR3 contains 13 residues. CDR3 region: CASSEGGEQPQHF. The CDR3 bases are TGTGCCAGCAGTGAAGGTGGGGAGCAGCCCCAGCATTTT.

This sequence joins TRBV4-2 and TRBJ1-1, with D unclear. Trimming took 3 bases from V and 1 from J, leaving 18 bases between them. CDR1 is LGHNA, CDR2 YNFKEQ, per germline. This CDR3 region has 17 residues. Here the CDR3 DNA reads TGTGCCAGCAGCCACCTTTTCGTCAGGTCGACGAACACTGAAGCTTTCTTT. Amino acid sequence: CASSHLFVRSTNTEAFF.

The chain recombines TRBV7-9 with TRBJ2-2, with a possible D match to TRBD1 (6 bases). CDR3 length: 16 residues. Trimming cost V 4 bases and J 0 bases, with 12 bases left between them. Germline V gene data show CDR1 as SEHNR and CDR2 as FQNEAQ (reference sequence). Here the CDR3 reads CASSSHGQTNTGELFF. CDR3 nucleotide sequence: TGTGCCAGCAGCTCTCATGGACAGACGAACACCGGGGAGCTGTTTTTT.

This rearrangement joins TRBV6-5 to TRBJ1-2; D remains unclear. The ends were cut back, 2 bases at V and 5 bases at J, with 18 bases in the middle. This CDR3 is 16 amino acids long. Germline V gene sequence: CDR1 MNHEY, CDR2 SVGAGI. The CDR3 DNA reads TGTGCCAGCAGTTACCAGCCCCAAGGCGGGCTTTATGGCTACACCTTC. Translation gives CASSYQPQGGLYGYTF.

The chain uses TRBV9 and TRBJ2-3; 10 bases align to TRBD2. In germline, CDR1 is SGDLS, CDR2 YYNGEE. Trimming removed 3 bases from V and 2 bases from J; junction bases left unmatched: 12. This CDR3 is 18 amino acids long. In nucleotides, the CDR3 is TGTGCCAGCAGCGGAAATGACGGGACTAGCGCATTCACAGATACGCAGTATTTT. This sequence encodes CASSGNDGTSAFTDTQYF.

The chain couples TRBV19 to TRBJ2-1; 12 bases are a match to TRBD2. With 6 bases clipped from V and 7 bases from J, the junction kept 7 bases outside the gene matches. This CDR3 has 15 amino acids. Germline V gene lookup returns CDR1 LNHDA and CDR2 SQIVND (reference sequence). The CDR3 sequence: CASRNGLAGLNEQFF. The DNA of the CDR3 is TGTGCCAGTAGGAACGGACTAGCGGGACTAAATGAGCAGTTCTTC.

This sequence joins TRBV15 and TRBJ2-3, with D perhaps TRBD2 (7 bases). The CDR3 has 16 amino acids. CDR1 is LNHNV, CDR2 YYDKDF, per germline (reference sequence). V was pared by 0 bases and J by 3 bases, with 13 bases between. The DNA for the CDR3 is TGTGCCACCAGCAGAGAGGCGGGGGCAGGAACAGATACGCAGTATTTT. It specifies CATSREAGAGTDTQYF.

This chain links TRBV7-2 with TRBJ2-1; D gene ambiguous. The CDR3 loop spans 13 amino acids. The germline gives CDR1 SGHTA, CDR2 FQGNSA. V gave up 7 bases and J gave up 5 bases, with 12 bases separating them. This CDR3 is CASTYYRDNEQFF. The DNA for the CDR3 is TGTGCCAGCACCTATTATCGGGACAATGAGCAGTTCTTC.

This clone was recorded once. The chain employs TRBV6-1 and TRBJ2-1; D ambiguous. With 5 bases removed from V and 8 bases from J, the gap between germline ends came to 16 bases. The CDR3 has 14 residues. The germline CDR1 and CDR2 sequences are MNHNS and SASEGT. CDR3: CASSRALEQDEQFF. The DNA of the CDR3 is TGTGCCAGCAGTAGAGCTTTAGAGCAGGATGAGCAGTTCTTC.

The chain has TRBV2 and TRBJ1-1, with 9 bases fitting TRBD1. The germline V gene has CDR1 SNHLY and CDR2 FYNNEI. Losses at the gene ends were 6 bases for V and 1 base for J; bases not matched to a gene: 6. The CDR3 covers 15 residues. CDR3 in DNA: TGTGCCAGCAGCCTACAGGGGGCGTGGAACACTGAAGCTTTCTTT. Its protein product is CASSLQGAWNTEAFF.

This clone has more than one count but fewer than ten. The J gene is TRBJ1-1, the V gene TRBV2; D unresolved. CDR1 and CDR2 from the germline V gene are SNHLY and FYNNEI. This CDR3 has 14 amino acids. The germline V and J ends were trimmed by 5 bases and 0 bases, with 10 bases remaining between them. The CDR3 is CASSPEAMNTEAFF. The CDR3 DNA follows: TGTGCCAGCAGTCCCGAAGCCATGAACACTGAAGCTTTCTTT.